Sequencing of this T cell receptor (beta chain) was carried out in a study of vaccination effects on CD4 cells after COVID-19. As for this clone: Its antigen remains unidentified.

Viral peptide pool expansion of antigen-specific CD4+ T cells preceded sequencing in the ViraFEST assay. Having been cultured for approximately ten days, the cells underwent CD4+ T cell isolation. Infection with SARS-CoV-2 occurred in the person between March and December 2020, and PCR confirmed it. This CDR3 comprises 14 residues. The V gene's germline CDR1 is SGHNT and CDR2 YYREEE (reference sequence). V gave up 3 bases and J gave up 6 bases, with 13 bases separating them. The data were produced by immunoSEQ multiplex PCR, yet TCRdb's version contains in-frame clones alone and is incomplete. Found here are about 45,000 clones, roughly two thirds of them singletons; the top ten hold more than 30%.

This clonotype was obtained from a human donor who had a prior SARS-CoV-2 infection. The sequences come from CD4+ T cells from PBMCs cultured with a peptide pool, collected before COVID-19 vaccination. The chain joins TRBV5-4 to TRBJ2-1; possibly TRBD2 for D (5 bases). This chain's CDR3 is CASSYGGLINEQFF. The CDR3 bases are TGTGCCAGCAGCTACGGCGGACTCATCAATGAGCAGTTCTTC.